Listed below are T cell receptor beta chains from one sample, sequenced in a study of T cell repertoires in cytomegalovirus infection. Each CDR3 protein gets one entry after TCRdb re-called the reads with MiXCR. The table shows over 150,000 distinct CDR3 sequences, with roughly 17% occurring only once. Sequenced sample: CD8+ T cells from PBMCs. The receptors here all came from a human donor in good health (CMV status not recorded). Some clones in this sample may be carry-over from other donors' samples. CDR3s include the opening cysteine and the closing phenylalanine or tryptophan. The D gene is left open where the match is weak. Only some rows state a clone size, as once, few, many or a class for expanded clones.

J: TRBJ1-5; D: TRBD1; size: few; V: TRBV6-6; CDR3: CASSLTRQGASQPQHF; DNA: TGTGCCAGCAGCCTGACTAGACAGGGGGCAAGTCAGCCCCAGCATTTT
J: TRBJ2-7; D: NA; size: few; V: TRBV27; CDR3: CASRTGNYEQYF; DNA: TGTGCCAGCAGAACAGGGAACTACGAGCAGTACTTC
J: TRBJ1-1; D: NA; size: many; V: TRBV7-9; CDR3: CASGNRTENTEAFF; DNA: TGTGCCAGCGGAAACAGAACAGAGAACACTGAAGCTTTCTTT
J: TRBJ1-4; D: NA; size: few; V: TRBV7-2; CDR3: CASSLGWGNEKLFF; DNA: TGTGCCAGCAGCTTGGGTTGGGGCAATGAAAAACTGTTTTTT
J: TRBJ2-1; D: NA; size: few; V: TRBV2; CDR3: CASSGATYNEQFF; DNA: TGTGCCAGCAGCGGGGCAACGTACAATGAGCAGTTCTTC
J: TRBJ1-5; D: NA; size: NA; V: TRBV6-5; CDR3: CASSYGFHQPQHF; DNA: TGTGCCAGCAGTTACGGGTTCCATCAGCCCCAGCATTTT
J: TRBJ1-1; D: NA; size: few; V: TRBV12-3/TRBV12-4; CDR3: CASSFSETEAFF; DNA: TGTGCCAGCAGTTTTTCGGAGACTGAAGCTTTCTTT
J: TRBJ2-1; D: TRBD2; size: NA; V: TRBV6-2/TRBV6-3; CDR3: CARSRRLAGDNEQFF; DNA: TGTGCCCGCAGTAGAAGACTAGCGGGTGACAATGAGCAGTTCTTC
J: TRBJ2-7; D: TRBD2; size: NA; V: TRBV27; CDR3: CASSFLAGPNYEQYF; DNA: TGTGCCAGCAGTTTTTTAGCGGGACCAAACTACGAGCAGTACTTC
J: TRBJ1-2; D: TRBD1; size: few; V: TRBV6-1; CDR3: CASSSRTGGLYGYTF; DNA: TGTGCCAGCAGTTCCCGGACAGGGGGTCTGTATGGCTACACCTTC
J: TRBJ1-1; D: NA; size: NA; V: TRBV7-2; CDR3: CASSLVGAGTEAFF; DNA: TGTGCCAGCAGCTTAGTCGGGGCAGGGACTGAAGCTTTCTTT
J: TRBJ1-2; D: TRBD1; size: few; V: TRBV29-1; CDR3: CSALGQGDGYTF; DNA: TGCAGCGCCTTGGGACAGGGAGATGGCTACACCTTC
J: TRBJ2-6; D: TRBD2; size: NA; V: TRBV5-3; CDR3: CASSPSGGSGANVLTF; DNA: TGTGCCAGCAGCCCCTCGGGAGGGTCTGGGGCCAACGTCCTGACTTTC
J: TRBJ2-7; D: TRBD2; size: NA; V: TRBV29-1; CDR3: CSVVAGGSYEQYF; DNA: TGCAGCGTAGTAGCGGGGGGTTCGTACGAGCAGTACTTC
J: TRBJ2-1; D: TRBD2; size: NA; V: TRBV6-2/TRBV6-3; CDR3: CASSYSGRYSDEQFF; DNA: TGTGCCAGCAGTTATAGCGGGAGATACAGCGATGAGCAGTTCTTC
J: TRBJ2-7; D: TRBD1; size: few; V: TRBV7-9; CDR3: CASSPRTGGTYEQYF; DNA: TGTGCCAGCAGCCCCAGGACAGGGGGGACCTACGAGCAGTACTTC
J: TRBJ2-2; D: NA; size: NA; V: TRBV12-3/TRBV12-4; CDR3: CASVARTVGGRLTGELFF; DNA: TGTGCCAGCGTGGCCAGGACAGTCGGGGGGCGTCTCACCGGGGAGCTGTTTTTT
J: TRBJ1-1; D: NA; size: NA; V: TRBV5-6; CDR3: CASSLAPREAFF; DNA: TGTGCCAGCAGCTTGGCCCCCCGGGAAGCTTTCTTT
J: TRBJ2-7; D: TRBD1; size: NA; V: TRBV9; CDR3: CASSGEGTASYEQYF; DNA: TGTGCCAGCAGCGGAGAGGGGACAGCCTCCTACGAGCAGTACTTC
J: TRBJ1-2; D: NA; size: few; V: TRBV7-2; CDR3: CASSLARWSPDYGYTF; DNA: TGTGCCAGCAGCTTAGCGAGATGGAGTCCTGACTATGGCTACACCTTC
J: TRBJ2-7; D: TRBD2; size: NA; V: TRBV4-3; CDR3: CASSQESGGTYEQYF; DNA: TGCGCCAGCAGCCAAGAAAGCGGGGGAACCTACGAGCAGTACTTC
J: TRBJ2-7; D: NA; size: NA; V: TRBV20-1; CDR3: CSASSTSSDEYEQYF; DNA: TGCAGTGCCTCCTCCACCTCTTCTGATGAGTACGAGCAGTACTTC
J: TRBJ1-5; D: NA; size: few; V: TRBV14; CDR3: CASRGRQKGEKGSDIREPQHF; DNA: TGTGCCAGCAGAGGGCGACAAAAAGGGGAGAAGGGGAGCGACATAAGGGAGCCCCAGCATTTT
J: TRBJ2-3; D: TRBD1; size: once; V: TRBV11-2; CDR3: CASSLGPGGFADTQYF; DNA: TGTGCCAGCAGCTTGGGGCCAGGGGGTTTTGCAGATACGCAGTATTTT
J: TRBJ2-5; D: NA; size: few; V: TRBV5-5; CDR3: CASSLSGGLETQYF; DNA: TGTGCCAGCAGCTTGAGTGGGGGCTTAGAGACCCAGTACTTC
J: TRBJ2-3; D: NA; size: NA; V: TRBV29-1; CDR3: CSVPRSTDTQYF; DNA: TGCAGCGTACCCAGGAGCACAGATACGCAGTATTTT
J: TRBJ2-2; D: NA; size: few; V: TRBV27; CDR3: CASSLGVGRTPTGELFF; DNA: TGTGCCAGCAGTCTGGGGGTGGGACGGACCCCCACCGGGGAGCTGTTTTTT
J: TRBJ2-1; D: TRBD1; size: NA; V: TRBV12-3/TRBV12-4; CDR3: CASLHPGQGIYNEQFF; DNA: TGTGCCAGCCTACACCCGGGACAGGGGATTTACAATGAGCAGTTCTTC
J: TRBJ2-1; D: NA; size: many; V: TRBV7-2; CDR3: CASSNNEQFF; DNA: TGTGCCAGCAGTAACAATGAGCAGTTCTTC
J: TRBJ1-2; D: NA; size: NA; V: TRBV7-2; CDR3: CASDTNYGYTF; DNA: TGTGCGTCGGACACCAACTATGGCTACACCTTC
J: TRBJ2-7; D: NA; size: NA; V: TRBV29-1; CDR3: CSVSGGYEQYF; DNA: TGCAGCGTTTCTGGGGGCTACGAGCAGTACTTC
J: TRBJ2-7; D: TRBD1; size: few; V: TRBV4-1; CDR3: CASSQMDRGYWNEQYF; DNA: TGCGCCAGCAGCCAAATGGACAGGGGGTATTGGAACGAGCAGTACTTC
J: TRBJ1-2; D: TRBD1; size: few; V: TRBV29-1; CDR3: CSAKDRDRGNYGYTF; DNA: TGCAGCGCAAAGGACAGGGACCGGGGCAACTATGGCTACACCTTC
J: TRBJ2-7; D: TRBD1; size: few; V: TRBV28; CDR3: CASGLDRGVPYEQYF; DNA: TGTGCCAGCGGGCTAGACAGGGGAGTACCCTACGAGCAGTACTTC
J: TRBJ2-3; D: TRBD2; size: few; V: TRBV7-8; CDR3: CASSLIAGARTF; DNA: TGTGCCAGCAGCTTAATAGCGGGGGCCCGGACATTT
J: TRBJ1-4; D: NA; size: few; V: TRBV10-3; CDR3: CAISESTATNEKLFF; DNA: TGTGCCATCAGTGAGTCTACAGCAACTAATGAAAAACTGTTTTTT
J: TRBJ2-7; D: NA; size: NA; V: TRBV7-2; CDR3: CASSPKQGYEQYF; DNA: TGTGCCAGCAGCCCAAAGCAGGGCTACGAGCAGTACTTC
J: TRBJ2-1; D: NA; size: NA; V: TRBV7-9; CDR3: CASGLGWDDEQFF; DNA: TGTGCCAGTGGGCTCGGCTGGGACGATGAGCAGTTCTTC
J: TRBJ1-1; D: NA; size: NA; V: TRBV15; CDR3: CATSSDRGRTEAFF; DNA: TGTGCCACCAGCAGCGATCGGGGGCGGACTGAAGCTTTCTTT
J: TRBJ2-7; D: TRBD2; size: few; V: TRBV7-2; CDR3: CASSLEAGGEQYF; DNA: TGTGCCAGCAGCTTGGAGGCGGGGGGCGAGCAGTACTTC
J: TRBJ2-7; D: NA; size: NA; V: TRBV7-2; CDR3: CASSLGAASYEQYF; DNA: TGTGCCAGCAGCTTAGGGGCAGCTTCCTACGAGCAGTACTTC
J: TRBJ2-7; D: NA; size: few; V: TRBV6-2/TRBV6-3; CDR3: CASGTFPDVGYEQYF; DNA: TGTGCCAGCGGGACATTCCCGGATGTGGGCTACGAGCAGTACTTC
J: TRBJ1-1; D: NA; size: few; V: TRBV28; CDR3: CASSTRGTPNTEAFF; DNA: TGTGCCAGCAGTACCCGCGGGACACCAAACACTGAAGCTTTCTTT
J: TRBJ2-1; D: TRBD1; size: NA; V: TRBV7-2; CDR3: CASSVDRGPYNEQFF; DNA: TGTGCCAGCAGCGTAGACAGGGGCCCTTACAATGAGCAGTTCTTC
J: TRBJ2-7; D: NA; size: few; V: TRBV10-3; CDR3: CAISGVSYEQYF; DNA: TGTGCCATTTCCGGAGTCTCCTACGAGCAGTACTTC
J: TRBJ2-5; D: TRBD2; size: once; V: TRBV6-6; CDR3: CASSPGLAGENMGETQYF; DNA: TGTGCCAGCAGTCCCGGACTAGCGGGGGAAAATATGGGAGAGACCCAGTACTTC
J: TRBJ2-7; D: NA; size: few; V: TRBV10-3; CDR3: CAISESSTFDEQYF; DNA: TGTGCCATCAGTGAGTCGTCCACGTTCGACGAGCAGTACTTC